The T cell receptor (beta chain) under discussion was sequenced for a study of identical twins. Study results and caveats: Abundant cord blood beta clonotypes carried fewer insertions; memory repertoires showed none. Models underestimated TCR alpha sharing (out-of-frame) in monozygotic twins.

Note on this clonotype: Its antigen is undetermined.

Germline V gene data show CDR1 as LGHDT and CDR2 as YNNKEL (reference sequence). Trimming left V 1 base short and J 4 bases short, with 8 bases between. The CDR3 runs to 15 residues. TCRdb ran MiXCR on the 5' RACE reads and lists one entry per CDR3 protein. The sample yields about 200,000 distinct CDR3 sequences, roughly a tenth seen once. This TCR came from a man between 50 and 59 years old in good health. Input material: memory T cells sorted from blood. This chain connects TRBV3-1 to TRBJ2-6; maybe TRBD1 (5 bases). CDR3: CASSQAHRGANVLTF. Written as DNA, the CDR3 is TGTGCCAGCAGCCAAGCTCACAGGGGGGCCAACGTCCTGACTTTC.